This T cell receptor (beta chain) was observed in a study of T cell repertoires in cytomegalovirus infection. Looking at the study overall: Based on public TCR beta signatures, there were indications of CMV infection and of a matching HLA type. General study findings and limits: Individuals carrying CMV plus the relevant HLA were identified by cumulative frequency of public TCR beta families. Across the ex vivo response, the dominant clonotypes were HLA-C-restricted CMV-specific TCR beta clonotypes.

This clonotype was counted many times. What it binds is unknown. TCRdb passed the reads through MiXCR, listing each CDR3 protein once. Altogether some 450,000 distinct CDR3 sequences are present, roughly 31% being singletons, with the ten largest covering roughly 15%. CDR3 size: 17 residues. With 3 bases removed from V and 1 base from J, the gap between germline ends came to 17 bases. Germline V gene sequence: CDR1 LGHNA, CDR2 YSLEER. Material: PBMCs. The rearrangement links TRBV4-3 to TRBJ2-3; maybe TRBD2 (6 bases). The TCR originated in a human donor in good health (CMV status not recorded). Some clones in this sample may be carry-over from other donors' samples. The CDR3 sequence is CASSQLGPLAGTDTQYF. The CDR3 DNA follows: TGCGCCAGCAGCCAGTTGGGCCCACTAGCAGGCACAGATACGCAGTATTTT.